This paragraph reports one TCR beta chain. Its antigen remains unidentified. Researchers ran the PCR with 60 Vbeta and 13 Jbeta primers. TCRdb keeps only in-frame clones here, not all; method: immunoSEQ multiplex PCR. The sample consists of about 99,000 clones, more than 75% of them appearing once. This sample is part of a study of cytomegalovirus exposure and HLA in healthy donors. Across the whole study: The 110 million or so unique TCR beta sequences, from about 190 million T cells, were found by an earlier analysis. Study results and caveats: At a 0.05 false discovery rate, a later analysis found over 15,000 TCR beta sequences to be associated with HLA alleles. V- and J-gene trimming of TCR beta was linked (in a later analysis) to a missense DCLRE1C variant. In a later analysis, across HLA loci, associated TCR counts were highest for DRB1, lowest for HLA-C.

This CDR3 comprises 15 residues. V gave up 1 base and J gave up 6 bases, with 15 bases separating them. Germline assignment: CDR1 SEHNR and CDR2 FQNEAQ (reference sequence). The chain uses TRBV7-9 and TRBJ1-2; D might be TRBD1 (5 bases). Specimen: PBMCs. The TCR originated in a woman aged 18-29 years in good health and CMV-seropositive. The CDR3 protein is CASSLGGGNLDGYTF. CDR3 nucleotides: TGTGCCAGCAGCTTAGGGGGCGGAAATTTGGATGGCTACACCTTC.